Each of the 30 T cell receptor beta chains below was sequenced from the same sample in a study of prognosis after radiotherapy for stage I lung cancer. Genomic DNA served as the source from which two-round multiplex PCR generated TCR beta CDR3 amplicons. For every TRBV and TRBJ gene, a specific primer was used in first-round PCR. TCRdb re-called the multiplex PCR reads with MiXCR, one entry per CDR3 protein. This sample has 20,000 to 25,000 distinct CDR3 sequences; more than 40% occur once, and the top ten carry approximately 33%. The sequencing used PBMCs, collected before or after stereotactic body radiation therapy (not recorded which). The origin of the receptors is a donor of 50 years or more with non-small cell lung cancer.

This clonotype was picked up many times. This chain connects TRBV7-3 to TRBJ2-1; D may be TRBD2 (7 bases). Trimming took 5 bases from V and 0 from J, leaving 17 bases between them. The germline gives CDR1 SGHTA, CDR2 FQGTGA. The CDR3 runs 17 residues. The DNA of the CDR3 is TGTGCCAGCAGCGGGCGCAGGGGCGGGAGCTCCTACAATGAGCAGTTCTTC. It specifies CASSGRRGGSSYNEQFF.

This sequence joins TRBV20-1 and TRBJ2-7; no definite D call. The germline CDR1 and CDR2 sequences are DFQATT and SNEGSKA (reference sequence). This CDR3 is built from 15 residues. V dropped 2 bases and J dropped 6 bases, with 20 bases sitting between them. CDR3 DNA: TGCAGTGCTAGACCCCGGAGCCGGACCCAGCGCGAGCAGTACTTC. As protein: CSARPRSRTQREQYF.

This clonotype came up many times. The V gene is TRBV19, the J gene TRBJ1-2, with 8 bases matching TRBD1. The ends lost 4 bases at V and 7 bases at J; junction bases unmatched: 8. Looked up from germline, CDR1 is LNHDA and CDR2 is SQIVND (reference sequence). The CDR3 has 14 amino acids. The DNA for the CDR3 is TGTGCCAGTAGTACCTTCGGACAGGGTGGTGGCTACACCTTC. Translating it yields CASSTFGQGGGYTF.

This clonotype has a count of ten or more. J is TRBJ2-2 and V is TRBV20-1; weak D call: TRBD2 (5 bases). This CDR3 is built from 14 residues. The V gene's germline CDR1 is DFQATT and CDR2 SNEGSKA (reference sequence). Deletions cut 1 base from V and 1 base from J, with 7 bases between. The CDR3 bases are TGCAGTGCTAGAGTTGGAGGGAACACCGGGGAGCTGTTTTTT. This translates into CSARVGGNTGELFF.

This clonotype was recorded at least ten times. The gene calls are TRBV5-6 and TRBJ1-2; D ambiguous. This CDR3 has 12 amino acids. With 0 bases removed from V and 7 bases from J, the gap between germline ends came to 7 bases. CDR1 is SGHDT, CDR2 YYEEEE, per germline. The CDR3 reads CASSLVGSGYTF. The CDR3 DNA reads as TGTGCCAGCAGCTTGGTGGGTTCTGGCTACACCTTC.

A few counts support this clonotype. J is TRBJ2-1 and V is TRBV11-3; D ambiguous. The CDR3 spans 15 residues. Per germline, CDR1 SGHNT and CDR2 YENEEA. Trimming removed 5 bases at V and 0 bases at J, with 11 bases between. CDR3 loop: CASSPWASSYNEQFF. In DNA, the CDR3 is TGTGCCAGCAGCCCCTGGGCTAGCTCCTACAATGAGCAGTTCTTC.

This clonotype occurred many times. The CDR3 DNA reads as TGTAATCGGGAAGGGAATAATTCACCCCTCCACTTT. It yields the protein CNREGNNSPLHF. The V call is TRBV7-3, the J call TRBJ1-6; no clear D. CDR3 length: 12 residues. Germline values: CDR1 SGHTA, CDR2 FQGTGA.

As DNA, the CDR3 is TGTGCCAGCAGTTTAGAACAGGGGAACTTTTCACCCCTCCACTTT. Its translation is CASSLEQGNFSPLHF. The V gene is TRBV27, the J gene TRBJ1-6; TRBD1 matches at 7 bases. The CDR3 runs to 15 residues. The germline V gene has CDR1 MNHEY and CDR2 SMNVEV (reference sequence). V lost 2 bases, J lost 9 bases, and 7 bases stayed unmatched.

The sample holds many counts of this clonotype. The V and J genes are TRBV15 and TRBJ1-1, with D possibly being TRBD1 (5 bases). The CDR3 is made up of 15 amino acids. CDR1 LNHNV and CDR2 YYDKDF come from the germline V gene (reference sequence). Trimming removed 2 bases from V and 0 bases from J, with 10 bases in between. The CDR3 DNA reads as TGTGCCACCAGCAGACGGGACGGATTGAACACTGAAGCTTTCTTT. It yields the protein CATSRRDGLNTEAFF. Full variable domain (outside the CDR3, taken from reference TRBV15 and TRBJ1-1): DAMVIQNPRYQVTQFGKPVTLSCSQTLNHNVMYWYQQKSSQAPKLLFHYYDKDFNNEADTPDNFQSRRPNTSFCFLDIRSPGLGDTAMYLCATSRRDGLNTEAFFGQGTRLTVV.

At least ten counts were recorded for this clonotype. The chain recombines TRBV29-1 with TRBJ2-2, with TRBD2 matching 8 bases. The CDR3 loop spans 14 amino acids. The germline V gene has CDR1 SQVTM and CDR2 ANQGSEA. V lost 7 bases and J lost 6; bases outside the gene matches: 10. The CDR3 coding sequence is TGCAGCGCCCGGTCCAGCGGGGGATCCGGGGAGCTGTTTTTT. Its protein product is CSARSSGGSGELFF.

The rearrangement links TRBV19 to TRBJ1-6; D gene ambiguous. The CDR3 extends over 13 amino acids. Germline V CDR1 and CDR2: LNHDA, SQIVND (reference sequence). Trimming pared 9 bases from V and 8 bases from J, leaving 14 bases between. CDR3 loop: CASGGSVDSPLHF. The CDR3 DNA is TGTGCCAGCGGCGGGTCGGTAGATTCACCCCTCCACTTT.

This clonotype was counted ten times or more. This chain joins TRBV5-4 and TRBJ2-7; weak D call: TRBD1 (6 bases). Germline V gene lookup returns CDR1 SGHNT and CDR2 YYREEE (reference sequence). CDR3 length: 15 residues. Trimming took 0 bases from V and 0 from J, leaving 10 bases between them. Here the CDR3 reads CASSLATGYSYEQYF. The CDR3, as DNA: TGTGCCAGCAGCTTGGCGACAGGTTACTCCTACGAGCAGTACTTC.

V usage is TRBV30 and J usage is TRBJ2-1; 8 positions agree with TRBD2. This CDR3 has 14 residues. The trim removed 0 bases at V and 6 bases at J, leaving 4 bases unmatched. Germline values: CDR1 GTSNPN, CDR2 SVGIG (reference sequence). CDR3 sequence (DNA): TGTGCCTGGAGTGTTTCACTAGCGGTCAATGAGCAGTTCTTC. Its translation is CAWSVSLAVNEQFF.

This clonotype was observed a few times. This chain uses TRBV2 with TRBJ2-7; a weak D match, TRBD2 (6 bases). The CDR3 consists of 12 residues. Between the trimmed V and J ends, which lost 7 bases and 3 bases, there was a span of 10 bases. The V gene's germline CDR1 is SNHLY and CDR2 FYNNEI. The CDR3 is CASMGGNYEQYF. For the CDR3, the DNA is TGTGCCAGCATGGGAGGTAACTACGAGCAGTACTTC.

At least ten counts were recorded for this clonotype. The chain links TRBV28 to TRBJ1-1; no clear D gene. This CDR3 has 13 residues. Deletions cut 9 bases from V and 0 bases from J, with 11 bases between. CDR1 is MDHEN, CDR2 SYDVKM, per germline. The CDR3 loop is CASLYGMNTEAFF. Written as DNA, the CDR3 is TGTGCCAGTTTATACGGGATGAACACTGAAGCTTTCTTT.

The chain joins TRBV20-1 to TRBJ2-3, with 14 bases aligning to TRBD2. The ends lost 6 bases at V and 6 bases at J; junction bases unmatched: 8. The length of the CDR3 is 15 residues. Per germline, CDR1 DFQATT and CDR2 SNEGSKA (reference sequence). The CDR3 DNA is TGCAGTGCCAGGGGACTAGCGGGAGTTTATGATACGCAGTATTTT. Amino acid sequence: CSARGLAGVYDTQYF.

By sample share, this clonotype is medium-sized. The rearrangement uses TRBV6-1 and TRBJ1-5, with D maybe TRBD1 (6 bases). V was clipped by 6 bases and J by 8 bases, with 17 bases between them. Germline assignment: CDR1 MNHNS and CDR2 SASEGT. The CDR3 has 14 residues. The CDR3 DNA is TGTGCCAGCAGCCTAGGGGGGGGCCCTGAGCCCCAGCATTTT. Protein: CASSLGGGPEPQHF.

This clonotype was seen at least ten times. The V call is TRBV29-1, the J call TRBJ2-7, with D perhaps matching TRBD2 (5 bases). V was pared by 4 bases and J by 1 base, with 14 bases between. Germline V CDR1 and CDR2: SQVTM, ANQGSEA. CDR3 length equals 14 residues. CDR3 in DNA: TGCAGCGTTGTAGGCCTGAGGGATTCCTACGAGCAGTACTTC. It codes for CSVVGLRDSYEQYF.

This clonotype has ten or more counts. CDR3 DNA sequence: TGCGCCAGCAGCCAATGGGGGGGGCGGGCTAGAGATACGCAGTATTTT. Translating it yields CASSQWGGRARDTQYF. V is TRBV4-3 and J is TRBJ2-3; D is perhaps TRBD2 (7 bases). The germline V and J ends were trimmed by 2 bases and 5 bases, with 17 bases remaining between them. CDR3 length: 16 residues. Germline lookup yields CDR1 LGHNA and CDR2 YSLEER.

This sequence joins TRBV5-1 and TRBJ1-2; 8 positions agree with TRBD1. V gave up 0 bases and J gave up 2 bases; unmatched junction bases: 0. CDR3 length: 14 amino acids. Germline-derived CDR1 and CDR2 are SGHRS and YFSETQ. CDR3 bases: TGCGCCAGCAGCTTGGGACAGGGGAACTATGGCTACACCTTC. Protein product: CASSLGQGNYGYTF.

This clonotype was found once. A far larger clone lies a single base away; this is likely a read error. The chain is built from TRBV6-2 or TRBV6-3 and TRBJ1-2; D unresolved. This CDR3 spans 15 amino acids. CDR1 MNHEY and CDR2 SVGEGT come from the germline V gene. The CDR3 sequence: CARSSTPRGLNVYTF. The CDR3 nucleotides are TGTGCCCGCAGCTCGACGCCGCGCGGGCTGAATGTCTACACCTTC.

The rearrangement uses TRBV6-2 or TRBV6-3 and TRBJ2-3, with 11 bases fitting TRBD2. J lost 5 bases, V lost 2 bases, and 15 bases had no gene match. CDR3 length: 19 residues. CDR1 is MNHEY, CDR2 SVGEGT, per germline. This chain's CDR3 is CASSYDSGRAVIVRDTQYF. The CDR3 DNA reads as TGTGCCAGCAGTTACGATAGCGGGAGGGCCGTAATCGTCAGAGATACGCAGTATTTT.

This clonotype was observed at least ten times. The CDR3 region has the DNA TGTGCCAGCAGCTCCGGAGGGGCGTCTGATACGCAGTATTTT. This sequence encodes CASSSGGASDTQYF. The chain recombines TRBV7-2 with TRBJ2-3; a weak D match, TRBD2 (6 bases). The CDR3 loop spans 14 amino acids. The V and J ends lost 4 bases and 6 bases respectively, with 14 bases between them. The germline gives CDR1 SGHTA, CDR2 FQGNSA.

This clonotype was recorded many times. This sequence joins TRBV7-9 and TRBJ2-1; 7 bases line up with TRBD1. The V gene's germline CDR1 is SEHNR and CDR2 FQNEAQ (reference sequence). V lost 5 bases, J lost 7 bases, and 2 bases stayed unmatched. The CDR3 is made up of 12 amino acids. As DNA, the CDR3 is TGTGCCAGCAGCCCAGGGGGAAATGAGCAGTTCTTC. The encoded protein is CASSPGGNEQFF.

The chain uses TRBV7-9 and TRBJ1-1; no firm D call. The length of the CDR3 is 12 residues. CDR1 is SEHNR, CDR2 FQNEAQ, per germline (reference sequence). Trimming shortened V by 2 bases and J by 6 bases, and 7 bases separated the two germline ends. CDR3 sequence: CASSLSISEAFF. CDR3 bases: TGTGCCAGCAGCTTAAGCATTTCTGAAGCTTTCTTT.

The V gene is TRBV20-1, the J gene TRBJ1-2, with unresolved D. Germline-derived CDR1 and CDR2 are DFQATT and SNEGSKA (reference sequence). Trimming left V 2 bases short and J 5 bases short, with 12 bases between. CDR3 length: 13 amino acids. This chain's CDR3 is CSARNSDGYGYTF. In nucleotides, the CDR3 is TGCAGTGCTAGAAACTCGGACGGATATGGCTACACCTTC.

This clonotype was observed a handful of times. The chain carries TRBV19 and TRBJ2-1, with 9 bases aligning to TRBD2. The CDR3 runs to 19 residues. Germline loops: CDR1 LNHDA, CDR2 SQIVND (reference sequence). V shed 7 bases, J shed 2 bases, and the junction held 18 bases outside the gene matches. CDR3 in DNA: TGTGCCAGTACCCTAGGGGGCTTAGCGGGGGCGGCTCCCTACAATGAGCAGTTCTTC. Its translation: CASTLGGLAGAAPYNEQFF.

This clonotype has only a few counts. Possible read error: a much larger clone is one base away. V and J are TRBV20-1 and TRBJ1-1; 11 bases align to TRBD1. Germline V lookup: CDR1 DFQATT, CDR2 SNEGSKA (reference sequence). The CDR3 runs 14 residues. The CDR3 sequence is CSAQSGTGGLEASF. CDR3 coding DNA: TGCAGTGCGCAGTCCGGGACAGGGGGTTTGGAAGCTTCCTTT.

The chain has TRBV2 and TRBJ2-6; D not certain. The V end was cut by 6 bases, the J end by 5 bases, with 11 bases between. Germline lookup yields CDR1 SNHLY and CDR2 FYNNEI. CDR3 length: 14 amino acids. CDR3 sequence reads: CASRAGHWANVLTF. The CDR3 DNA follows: TGTGCCAGCAGGGCAGGTCACTGGGCCAACGTCCTGACTTTC.

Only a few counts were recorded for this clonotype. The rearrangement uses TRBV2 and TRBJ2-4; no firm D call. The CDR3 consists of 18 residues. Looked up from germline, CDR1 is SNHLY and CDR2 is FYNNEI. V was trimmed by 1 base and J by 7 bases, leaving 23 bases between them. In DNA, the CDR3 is TGTGCCAGCAGTGAAGGGGGTTTAGAATCCATCTTAGAGAACATTCAGTACTTC. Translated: CASSEGGLESILENIQYF.